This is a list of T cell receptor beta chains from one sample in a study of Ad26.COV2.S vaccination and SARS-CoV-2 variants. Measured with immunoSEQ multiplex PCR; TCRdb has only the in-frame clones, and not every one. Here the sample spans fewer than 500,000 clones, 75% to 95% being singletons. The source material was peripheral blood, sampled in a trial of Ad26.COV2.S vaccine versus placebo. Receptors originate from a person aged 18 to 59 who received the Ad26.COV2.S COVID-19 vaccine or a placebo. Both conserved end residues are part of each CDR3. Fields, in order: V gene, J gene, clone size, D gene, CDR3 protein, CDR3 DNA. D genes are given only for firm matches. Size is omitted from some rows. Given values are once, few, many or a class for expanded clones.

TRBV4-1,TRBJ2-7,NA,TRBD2,CASSQVPLAPEQYF,TGCGCCAGCAGCCAAGTCCCACTAGCGCCCGAGCAGTACTTC
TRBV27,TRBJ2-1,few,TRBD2,CASSFGGRGNEQFF,TGTGCCAGCAGTTTTGGCGGGAGGGGGAATGAGCAGTTCTTC
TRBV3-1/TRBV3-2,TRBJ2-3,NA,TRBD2,CASSPSGRGGTDTQYF,TGTGCCAGCAGCCCGTCCGGGAGGGGAGGGACAGATACGCAGTATTTT
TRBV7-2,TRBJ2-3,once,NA,CASSSSLYTDTQYF,TGTGCCAGCAGCTCTAGCCTCTACACAGATACGCAGTATTTT
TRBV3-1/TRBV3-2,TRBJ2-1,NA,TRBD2,CASSQDAQGSGRSENEQFF,TGTGCCAGCAGCCAAGACGCACAGGGTAGCGGGAGATCGGAAAATGAGCAGTTCTTC
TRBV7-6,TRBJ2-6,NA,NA,CASSLGVPGANVLTF,TGTGCCAGCAGCTTAGGAGTCCCTGGGGCCAACGTCCTGACTTTC
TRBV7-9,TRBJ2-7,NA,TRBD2,CASSFALAGVSYEQYF,TGTGCCAGCAGCTTCGCACTAGCGGGAGTTTCGTACGAGCAGTACTTC
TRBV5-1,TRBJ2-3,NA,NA,CASSFGPSTDTQYF,TGCGCCAGCAGCTTTGGGCCGTCCACAGATACGCAGTATTTT
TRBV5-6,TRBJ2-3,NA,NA,CASSQPSRGGGNTQYF,TGTGCCAGCAGCCAACCCTCTCGGGGAGGGGGAAATACGCAGTATTTT
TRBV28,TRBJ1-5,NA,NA,CASSANQPQHF,TGTGCCAGCAGTGCGAATCAGCCCCAGCATTTT
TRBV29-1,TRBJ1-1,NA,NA,CSVVTGFAEAFF,TGCAGCGTCGTAACAGGGTTCGCTGAAGCTTTCTTT
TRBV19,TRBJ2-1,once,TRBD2,CASRRTSGGDHNEQFF,TGTGCCAGTAGGAGGACTAGCGGGGGGGATCACAATGAGCAGTTCTTC
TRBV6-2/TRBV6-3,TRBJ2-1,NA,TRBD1,CASSLTGGAVRQRETPPNEQFF,TGTGCCAGCAGCCTGACAGGGGGCGCAGTCCGGCAAAGGGAAACCCCGCCGAATGAGCAGTTCTTC
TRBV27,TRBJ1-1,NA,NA,CASRYFSGNTEAFF,TGTGCCAGCAGGTACTTTTCCGGGAACACTGAAGCTTTCTTT
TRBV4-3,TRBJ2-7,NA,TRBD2,CASSRFLAGAVEQYF,TGCGCCAGCAGCCGATTTTTAGCGGGAGCTGTCGAGCAGTACTTC
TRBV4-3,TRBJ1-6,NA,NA,CASSQVRGPVRSPLHF,TGCGCCAGCAGCCAAGTACGGGGACCGGTAAGGTCACCCCTCCACTTT
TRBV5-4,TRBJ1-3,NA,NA,CASSLNGSPSGNTIYF,TGTGCCAGCAGCTTGAACGGCAGCCCCTCTGGAAACACCATATATTTT
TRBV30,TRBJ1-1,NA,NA,CAWNHYTEAFF,TGTGCCTGGAACCATTACACTGAAGCTTTCTTT
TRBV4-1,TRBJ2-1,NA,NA,CASSYRTGTHSYNEQFF,TGCGCCAGCAGCTACCGAACCGGGACCCATTCATACAATGAGCAGTTCTTC
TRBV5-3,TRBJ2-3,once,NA,CARSFHTDTQYF,TGTGCCAGAAGCTTCCACACAGATACGCAGTATTTT
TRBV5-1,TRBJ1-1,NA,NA,CASSLTGKTNTEAFF,TGCGCCAGCAGCTTGACCGGGAAGACGAACACTGAAGCTTTCTTT
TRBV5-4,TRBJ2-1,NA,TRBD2,CASSLIAGVNEQFF,TGTGCCAGCAGCTTAATAGCGGGGGTCAATGAGCAGTTCTTC
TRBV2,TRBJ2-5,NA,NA,CASRIGRYQETQYF,TGTGCCAGCAGAATAGGGAGGTACCAAGAGACCCAGTACTTC
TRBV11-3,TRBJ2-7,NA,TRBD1,CASSRDRDHEQYF,TGTGCCAGCAGCCGGGACAGGGACCACGAGCAGTACTTC
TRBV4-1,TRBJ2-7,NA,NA,CASRDTNSYEQYF,TGCGCCAGCAGGGACACCAATTCCTACGAGCAGTACTTC
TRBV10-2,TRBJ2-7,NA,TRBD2,CASRRLAESYEQYF,TGCGCCAGCAGGAGACTAGCGGAAAGCTACGAGCAGTACTTC
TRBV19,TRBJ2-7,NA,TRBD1,CASSLGQGGSYEQYF,TGTGCCAGTAGTTTAGGACAGGGCGGGTCCTACGAGCAGTACTTC
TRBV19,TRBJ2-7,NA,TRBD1,CASSRTGQGTVSYEQYF,TGTGCCAGTAGTAGGACGGGACAGGGGACGGTCTCCTACGAGCAGTACTTC
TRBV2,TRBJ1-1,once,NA,CASSEASTGPNTEAFF,TGTGCCAGCAGTGAAGCTTCGACGGGGCCTAACACTGAAGCTTTCTTT
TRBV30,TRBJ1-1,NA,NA,CAWSVRPRETEAFF,TGTGCCTGGAGTGTTAGGCCCCGGGAGACTGAAGCTTTCTTT
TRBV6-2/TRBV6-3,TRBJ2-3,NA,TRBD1,CASSRQGAQIDTQYF,TGTGCCAGCAGTCGACAGGGGGCGCAGATAGATACGCAGTATTTT
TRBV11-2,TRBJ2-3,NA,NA,CASTTARSTDTQYF,TGTGCCAGCACTACGGCCCGTAGCACAGATACGCAGTATTTT